The T cell receptor beta chain described here comes from a study of T cell changes during pregnancy in multiple sclerosis. V was clipped by 4 bases and J by 11 bases; unmatched bases: 8. The CDR3 spans 14 residues. Germline CDR1 SGHNT, CDR2 YENEEA. Assay: immunoSEQ multiplex PCR; the TCRdb copy retains only in-frame clones and omits some. The sample shows over 80,000 clones, approximately 90% of them seen only once. This receptor was obtained from a female donor in good health, enrolled as a control in a pregnancy study. The sample consisted of peripheral blood, taken in the second trimester of pregnancy. The chain has TRBV11-3 and TRBJ1-6; 7 bases line up with TRBD1. In DNA form, the CDR3 reads TGTGCCAGCAGCTCCGGACAGGTTCGGGCACCCCTCCACTTT. This encodes CASSSGQVRAPLHF. Based on the CDR3 plus reference TRBV11-3 and TRBJ1-6, the full variable domain is EAGVVQSPRYKIIEKKQPVAFWCNPISGHNTLYWYLQNLGQGPELLIRYENEEAVDDSQLPKDRFSAERLKGVDSTLKIQPAELGDSAVYLCASSSGQVRAPLHFGNGTRLTVT.